The 5 T cell receptor beta chains below come from one sample, sequenced in a study of blood T cell repertoires in COVID-19 (TCRdb year 2020). The library was produced with the immunoSEQ multiplex PCR assay. Held by TCRdb, this immuneACCESS table contains in-frame sequences only and omits some clones. Under half of the omission traces to an unresolved V gene where checked; the cause of the rest is unknown. The sample table records tens of thousands of clones; 82% of these occur just once. Together, the top ten hold 18% of the sample. The sequenced sample consisted of peripheral blood. These receptors were obtained from a human donor in a cohort sampled during active COVID-19.

This chain connects TRBV2 to TRBJ2-3; unclear D gene. This CDR3 is 14 amino acids long. The ends were cut back, 7 bases at V and 0 bases at J, with 11 bases in the middle. CDR1 SNHLY and CDR2 FYNNEI come from the germline V gene. CDR3 in DNA: TGTGCCAGCAAGAAACAGCCTAGCACAGATACGCAGTATTTT. Translating gives CASKKQPSTDTQYF.

The chain carries TRBV19 and TRBJ1-5; D possibly corresponds to TRBD1 (6 bases). Trimming pared 5 bases from V and 4 bases from J, leaving 9 bases between. There are 13 residues in the CDR3. Germline-derived CDR1 and CDR2 are LNHDA and SQIVND (reference sequence). Written as DNA, the CDR3 is TGTGCCAGTAGTTCTCAGGGGAATCAGCCCCAGCATTTT. Translated: CASSSQGNQPQHF.

V usage is TRBV29-1 and J usage is TRBJ1-1; 8 nucleotides align to TRBD1. This CDR3 spans 14 amino acids. Germline V gives CDR1 SQVTM, CDR2 ANQGSEA. The V gene end was trimmed by 8 bases and the J gene end by 3 bases; junction bases not matched to a gene: 11. The CDR3 DNA follows: TGCAGCACCCGACAGGGGCAGACCTACACTGAAGCTTTCTTT. Protein product: CSTRQGQTYTEAFF.

This rearrangement joins TRBV12-3 or TRBV12-4 to TRBJ2-5; unclear D gene. V lost 6 bases, J lost 4 bases, and 9 bases lay in between. This CDR3 region has 12 residues. The DNA of the CDR3 is TGTGCCAGCAGAAATGCCAGAGAGACCCAGTACTTC. This encodes CASRNARETQYF.

The chain recombines TRBV18 with TRBJ1-5, with a weak D call TRBD1 (6 bases). The germline gives CDR1 KGHSH, CDR2 LQKENI. Trimming shortened V by 1 base and J by 2 bases, and 12 bases separated the two germline ends. CDR3 length: 16 amino acids. CDR3 DNA: TGTGCCAGCTCACCACGCAGGGGAGAACGCAATCAGCCCCAGCATTTT. Translated: CASSPRRGERNQPQHF.